Following are 5 T cell receptor beta chains from one sample sequenced in a study of shared clonotypes between healthy human individuals (dated by TCRdb to the early 2020s). The library was obtained by the immunoSEQ multiplex PCR assay. TCRdb carries this immuneACCESS record with in-frame sequences only. Its versions omit some clonotypes, under half of them owing to an unresolved V gene in the studies checked, with the rest unexplained. A total of roughly 1,000,000 clones appear in this sample, approximately 80% of them only once. The top ten constitute under 0.65% of the sample. The sequenced sample was memory CD4+ T cells from PBMCs. Per the publication, the cell subset or site label means: CD45RA-negative fraction. The receptors were sampled from a man aged 18 to 30 in good health. Some clones in this sample may be carry-over from other donors' samples.

The chain links TRBV5-4 to TRBJ2-7, with 8 bases identical to TRBD1. The germline CDR1 and CDR2 sequences are SGHNT and YYREEE (reference sequence). Unmatched junction bases numbered 14, after V lost 4 bases and J lost 8 bases. The length of the CDR3 is 15 residues. In DNA, the CDR3 is TGTGCCAGCAGCACCCTGACAGGGGAGGATATGAAGCAGTACTTC. Translation gives CASSTLTGEDMKQYF.

The chain couples TRBV6-6 to TRBJ2-7, with a weak D call TRBD2 (6 bases). The V end was cut by 6 bases, the J end by 6 bases, with 21 bases between. CDR3 length equals 15 residues. Germline V gene lookup returns CDR1 MNHNY and CDR2 SVGAGI (reference sequence). Written as DNA, the CDR3 is TGTGCCAGCAGGCTCCTTGGGGGGTCGGAAGGCGAGCAGTACTTC. Amino acids: CASRLLGGSEGEQYF.

The rearrangement joins TRBV5-5 to TRBJ2-3, with unresolved D. Per the germline V gene, CDR1 is SGHKS and CDR2 is YYEKEE (reference sequence). The length of the CDR3 is 15 residues. V was cut by 2 bases and J by 1 base, with 11 bases left in between. The CDR3 here is CASSLTYRGTDTQYF. CDR3 DNA sequence: TGTGCCAGCAGCTTAACGTATAGGGGCACAGATACGCAGTATTTT.

The J gene is TRBJ1-2, the V gene TRBV6-5; D uncertain. Trimming shortened V by 2 bases and J by 2 bases, and 9 bases separated the two germline ends. This CDR3 spans 14 amino acids. Germline-derived CDR1 and CDR2 are MNHEY and SVGAGI. For the CDR3, the DNA is TGTGCCAGCAGTTACCGGCAGAGAAACTATGGCTACACCTTC. Translated, it gives CASSYRQRNYGYTF.

This chain joins TRBV7-7 and TRBJ2-5, with 16 bases identical to TRBD2. The CDR3 length is 16 residues. The trim removed 5 bases at V and 5 bases at J, leaving 5 bases unmatched. CDR1 and CDR2 (germline): SSHAT, FNYEAQ (reference sequence). The CDR3 sequence is CASSLGTSGRGETQYF. In DNA, the CDR3 is TGTGCCAGCAGCCTGGGGACTAGCGGGAGGGGGGAGACCCAGTACTTC. Supplemented by reference TRBV7-7 and TRBJ2-5, the full variable domain reads GAGVSQSPRYKVTKRGQDVTLRCDPISSHATLYWYQQALGQGPEFLTYFNYEAQPDKSGLPSDRFSAERPEGSISTLTIQRTEQRDSAMYRCASSLGTSGRGETQYFGPGTRLLVL.